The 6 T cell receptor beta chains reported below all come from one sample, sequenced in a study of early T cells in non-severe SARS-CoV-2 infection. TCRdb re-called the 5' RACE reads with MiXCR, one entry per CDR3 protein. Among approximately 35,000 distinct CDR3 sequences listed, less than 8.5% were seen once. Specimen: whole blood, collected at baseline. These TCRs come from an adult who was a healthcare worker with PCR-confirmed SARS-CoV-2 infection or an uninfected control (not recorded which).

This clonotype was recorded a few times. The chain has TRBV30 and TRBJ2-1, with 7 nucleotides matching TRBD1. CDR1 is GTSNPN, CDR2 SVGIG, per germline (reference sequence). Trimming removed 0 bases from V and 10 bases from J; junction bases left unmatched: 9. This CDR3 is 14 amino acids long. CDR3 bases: TGTGCCTGGAGTGTACTGGGGCTAGGGGGCGAGCAGTTCTTC. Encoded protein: CAWSVLGLGGEQFF.

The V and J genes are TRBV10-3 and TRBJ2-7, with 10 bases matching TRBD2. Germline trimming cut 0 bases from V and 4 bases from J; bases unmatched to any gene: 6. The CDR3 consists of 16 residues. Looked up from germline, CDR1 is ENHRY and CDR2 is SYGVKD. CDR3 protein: CAISESLAGGQYEQYF. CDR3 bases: TGTGCCATCAGTGAGTCATTAGCGGGAGGCCAGTACGAGCAGTACTTC.

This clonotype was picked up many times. The CDR3 loop is CASSLFRGQGRLAGGYTF. The DNA of the CDR3 is TGTGCCAGCAGCTTATTCCGAGGACAGGGGCGCCTTGCGGGGGGCTACACCTTC. The J gene is TRBJ1-2, the V gene TRBV7-9; 9 bases fit TRBD1. The germline gives CDR1 SEHNR, CDR2 FQNEAQ (reference sequence). The CDR3 loop spans 18 amino acids. V shed 2 bases and J 8 bases; nucleotides not matched to a gene: 18.

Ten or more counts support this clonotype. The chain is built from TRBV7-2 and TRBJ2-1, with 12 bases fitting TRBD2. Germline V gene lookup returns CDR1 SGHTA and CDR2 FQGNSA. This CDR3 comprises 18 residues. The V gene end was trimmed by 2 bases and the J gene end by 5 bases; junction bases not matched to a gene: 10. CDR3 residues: CASSLQRGRTSGNNEQFF. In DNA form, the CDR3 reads TGTGCCAGCAGCTTACAGCGGGGGCGGACTAGCGGGAACAATGAGCAGTTCTTC.

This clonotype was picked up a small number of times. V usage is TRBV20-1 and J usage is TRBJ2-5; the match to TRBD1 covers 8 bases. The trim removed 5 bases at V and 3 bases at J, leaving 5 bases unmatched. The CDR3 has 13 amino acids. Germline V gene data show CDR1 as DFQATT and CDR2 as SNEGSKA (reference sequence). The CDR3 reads CSAPETGEETQYF. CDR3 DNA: TGCAGTGCTCCCGAGACAGGGGAAGAGACCCAGTACTTC.

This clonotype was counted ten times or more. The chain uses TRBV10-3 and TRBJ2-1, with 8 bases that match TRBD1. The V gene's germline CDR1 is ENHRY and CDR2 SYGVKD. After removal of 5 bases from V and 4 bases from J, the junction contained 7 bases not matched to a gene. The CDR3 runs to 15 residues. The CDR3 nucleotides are TGTGCCATCAGTCAGGGGGCCCCAGAATACAATGAGCAGTTCTTC. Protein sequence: CAISQGAPEYNEQFF.